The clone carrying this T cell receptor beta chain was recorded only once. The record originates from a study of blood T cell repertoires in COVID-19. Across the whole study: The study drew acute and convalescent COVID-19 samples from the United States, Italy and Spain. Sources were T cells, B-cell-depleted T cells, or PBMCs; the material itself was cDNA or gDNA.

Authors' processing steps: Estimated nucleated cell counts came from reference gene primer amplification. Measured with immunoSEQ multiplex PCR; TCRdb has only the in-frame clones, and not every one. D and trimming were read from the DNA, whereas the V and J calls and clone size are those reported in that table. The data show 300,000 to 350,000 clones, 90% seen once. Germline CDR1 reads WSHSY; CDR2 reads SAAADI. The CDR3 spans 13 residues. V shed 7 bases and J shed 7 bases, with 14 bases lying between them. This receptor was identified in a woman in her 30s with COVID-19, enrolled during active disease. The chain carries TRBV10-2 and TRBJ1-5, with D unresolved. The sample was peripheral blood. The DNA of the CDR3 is TGCGCCAGCAAAGGCGGGGTACAGCAGCCCCAGCATTTT. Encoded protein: CASKGGVQQPQHF.